This T cell receptor beta chain was captured in a study of regulatory T cells in long-lasting Graves disease. Notes on the study in general: Persistent cases favored TRBV28, TRBJ1-2 and TRBJ2-5.

Sample time point: newly diagnosed GD, antithyroid drugs for less than 3 months. Extracted RNA from PBMCs served as the source of the TCR library. Patients of an endocrinology department in Xi'an, China, were included. This clonotype occurred many times. Antigen: not known. CDR3 length: 15 residues. Germline CDR1 and CDR2: MDHEN and SYDVKM. Trimming pared 4 bases from V and 0 bases from J, leaving 13 bases between. With iRepertoire HTBI primers and Arm-PCR of CDR3 regions, TCR beta libraries were built. TCRdb redid the calling of the multiplex PCR reads with MiXCR, one entry per CDR3 protein. The sample lists 600,000 to 650,000 distinct CDR3 sequences, about 16% occurring once. Separately, the same data were catalogued under a study of T cells in Graves' hyperthyroidism and ophthalmopathy. As that report states: HTBI primers were employed in a first-round RT-PCR of the TCR CDR3.

This receptor was taken from a woman younger than 45 with Graves disease. The rearrangement uses TRBV28 and TRBJ2-7; D remains unclear. The sequenced sample was peripheral blood mononuclear cells (PBMCs), obtained at new diagnosis, from a patient treated with antithyroid drugs. The CDR3 bases are TGTGCCAGCAGTTCGTCCGCGCTGAGCTCCTACGAGCAGTACTTC. Translation gives CASSSSALSSYEQYF. The full variable domain, in which reference TRBV28 and TRBJ2-7 provide the parts outside the CDR3, is DVKVTQSSRYLVKRTGEKVFLECVQDMDHENMFWYRQDPGLGLRLIYFSYDVKMKEKGDIPEGYSVSREKKERFSLILESASTNQTSMYLCASSSSALSSYEQYFGPGTRLTVT.